Listed below are T cell receptor beta chains from one sample, sequenced in a study of T-cell memory formation after mild COVID-19. TCRdb passed the 5' RACE reads through MiXCR, listing each CDR3 protein once. The data hold 450,000 to 650,000 distinct CDR3 sequences, with roughly 17% observed a single time. Sequencing input: PBMCs or a T cell subset sorted from them (not recorded which). The receptors originated from an adult woman who had mild COVID-19 (a few samples of this study predate the infection). Cell type and time point are not known. Both conserved end residues are part of each CDR3. A D gene is named only where the DNA matches it firmly. Not all rows give a size; the values are once, few, many and, for expanded clones, a class.

D	size	V	J	CDR3	DNA
-	few	TRBV2	TRBJ2-7	CASSENPYEQYF	TGTGCCAGCAGTGAGAACCCCTACGAGCAGTACTTC
-	few	TRBV30	TRBJ1-1	CAYMWGIGNTEAFF	TGTGCCTATATGTGGGGGATTGGGAACACTGAAGCTTTCTTT
-	-	TRBV13	TRBJ2-7	CASSQRSRYSYEQYF	TGTGCCAGCAGCCAACGCAGCAGATACTCCTACGAGCAGTACTTC
TRBD1	few	TRBV15	TRBJ2-2	CATSPRDRWNTGELFF	TGTGCCACCAGCCCCAGGGACAGGTGGAACACCGGGGAGCTGTTTTTT
TRBD2	many	TRBV15	TRBJ2-1	CATSLELASYNEQFF	TGTGCCACCAGCCTCGAACTAGCGAGCTACAATGAGCAGTTCTTC
TRBD2	-	TRBV10-3	TRBJ2-5	CAISDLAGDETQYF	TGTGCCATCAGTGACCTAGCGGGGGACGAGACCCAGTACTTC
TRBD2	few	TRBV4-1	TRBJ2-3	CASSQTFLAGDTDTQYF	TGCGCCAGCAGCCAGACCTTCCTAGCGGGAGACACAGATACGCAGTATTTT
-	-	TRBV7-9	TRBJ1-3	CASRGASENTIYF	TGTGCCAGCAGAGGGGCCAGCGAAAACACCATATATTTT
-	few	TRBV24-1	TRBJ2-7	CATSDPRQANPATQYF	TGTGCCACCAGTGATCCCAGACAGGCCAACCCCGCGACGCAGTACTTC
-	-	TRBV21-1	TRBJ2-7	CASSKAKGTASYEQYF	TGTGCCAGCAGCAAAGCGAAGGGGACGGCCTCCTACGAGCAGTACTTC
TRBD2	-	TRBV7-6	TRBJ2-7	CASSLGRGGPFGEQYF	TGTGCCAGCAGCTTAGGGCGCGGGGGGCCGTTTGGCGAGCAGTACTTC
-	-	TRBV9	TRBJ1-5	CASSGGSSNQPQHF	TGTGCCAGCAGCGGCGGGTCTAGCAATCAGCCCCAGCATTTT
-	few	TRBV20-1	TRBJ2-3	CSAGRDNLDTQYF	TGCAGTGCTGGCCGGGACAATCTTGATACGCAGTATTTT
-	-	TRBV2	TRBJ2-3	CASKDRLTDTQYF	TGTGCCAGCAAGGATAGGCTCACAGATACGCAGTATTTT
-	-	TRBV18	TRBJ1-2	CASSPGLTVYGYTF	TGTGCCAGCTCACCAGGGCTTACCGTCTATGGCTACACCTTC
-	few	TRBV27	TRBJ2-2	CASYGGNTGELFF	TGTGCCAGTTATGGGGGGAACACCGGGGAGCTGTTTTTT